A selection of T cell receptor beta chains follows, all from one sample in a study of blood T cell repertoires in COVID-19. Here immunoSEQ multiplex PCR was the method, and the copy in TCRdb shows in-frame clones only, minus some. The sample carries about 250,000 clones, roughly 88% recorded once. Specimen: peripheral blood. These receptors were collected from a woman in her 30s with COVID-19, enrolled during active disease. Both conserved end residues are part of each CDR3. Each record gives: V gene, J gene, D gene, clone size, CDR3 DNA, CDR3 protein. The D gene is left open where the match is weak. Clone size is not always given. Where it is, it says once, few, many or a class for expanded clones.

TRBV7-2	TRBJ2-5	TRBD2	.	TGTGCCAGCAGCTTCCAGTCGGGGGGGGCGCAAGAGACCCAGTACTTC	CASSFQSGGAQETQYF
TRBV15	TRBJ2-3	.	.	TGTGCCACCAGCGGCTCATATTTGGGGACTAGCACAGATACGCAGTATTTT	CATSGSYLGTSTDTQYF
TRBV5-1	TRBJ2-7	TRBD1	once	TGCGCCAGCAGCCGGGACAGGGTGGGCGAGCAGTACTTC	CASSRDRVGEQYF
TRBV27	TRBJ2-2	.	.	TGTGCCAGCAGTGCGACAGAGGTCGGGGAGCTGTTTTTT	CASSATEVGELFF
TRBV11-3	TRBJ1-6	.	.	TGTGCCAGCAGCTCGAGGACGGGGGATTCACCCCTCCACTTT	CASSSRTGDSPLHF
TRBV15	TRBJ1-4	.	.	TGTGCCACCAGCAGCAACCTGGACAGTCCAGGGAAGAGTTTT	CATSSNLDSPGKSF
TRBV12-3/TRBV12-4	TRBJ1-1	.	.	TGTGCCAGCAGTTTATGGCAGGACACTGAAGCTTTCTTT	CASSLWQDTEAFF
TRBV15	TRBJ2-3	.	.	TGTGCCACCAGCAGAGACGCCCAGGGTATTTACACAGATACGCAGTATTTT	CATSRDAQGIYTDTQYF
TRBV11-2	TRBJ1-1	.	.	TGTGCCAGCAGCTTACTCCGGGACATCGGCAAAAAGACTGAAGCTTTCTTT	CASSLLRDIGKKTEAFF
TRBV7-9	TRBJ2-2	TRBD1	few	TGTGCCAGCAGCTTCTTCGGACAGGGTAATCGGGAGCTGTTTTTT	CASSFFGQGNRELFF
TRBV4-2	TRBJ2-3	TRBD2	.	TGTGCCAGCAGCCAGGGGGGAGGGTTTTTCCCAGATACGCAGTATTTT	CASSQGGGFFPDTQYF
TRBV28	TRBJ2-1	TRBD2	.	TGTGCCAGCAGTTTAATTCTTCTAGCGGGAGCCAATGAGCAGTTCTTC	CASSLILLAGANEQFF
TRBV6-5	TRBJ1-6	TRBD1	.	TGTGCCAGCAGTTCATCCGGGACAGGGGGTAGGGCACCCCTCCACTTT	CASSSSGTGGRAPLHF
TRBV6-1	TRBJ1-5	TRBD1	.	TGTGCCAGCAGTGAAAGGAACAGGGGTCGGAACAGGGGAAATGAGAATCAGCCCCAGCATTTT	CASSERNRGRNRGNENQPQHF
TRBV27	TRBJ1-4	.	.	TGTGCCAGCAGCTTGTTGGGAGGGGCGTCTTATGAAAAACTGTTTTTT	CASSLLGGASYEKLFF
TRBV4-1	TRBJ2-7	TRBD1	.	TGCGCCAGCAGCCGAGCGGGACAGGGGAACGTCTACGAGCAGTACTTC	CASSRAGQGNVYEQYF
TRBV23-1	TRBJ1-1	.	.	TGCGCCAGCAGTCCGGGAGACACTGAAGCTTTCTTT	CASSPGDTEAFF